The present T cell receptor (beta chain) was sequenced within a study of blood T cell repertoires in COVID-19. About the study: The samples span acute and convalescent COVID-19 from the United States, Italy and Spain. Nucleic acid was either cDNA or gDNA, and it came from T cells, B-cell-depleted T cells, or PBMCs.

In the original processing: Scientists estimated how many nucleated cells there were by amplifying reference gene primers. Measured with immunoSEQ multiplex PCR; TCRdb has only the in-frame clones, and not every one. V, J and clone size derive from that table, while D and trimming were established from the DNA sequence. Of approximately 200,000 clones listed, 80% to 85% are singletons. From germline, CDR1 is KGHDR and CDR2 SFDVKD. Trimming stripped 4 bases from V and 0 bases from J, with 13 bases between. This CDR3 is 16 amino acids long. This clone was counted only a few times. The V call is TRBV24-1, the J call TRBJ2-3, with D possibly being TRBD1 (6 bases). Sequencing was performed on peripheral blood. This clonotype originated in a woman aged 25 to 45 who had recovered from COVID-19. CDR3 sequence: CATSDPTGASTDTQYF. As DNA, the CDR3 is TGTGCCACCAGTGACCCGACAGGCGCCAGCACAGATACGCAGTATTTT.